Below are 24 T cell receptor beta chains sequenced from a single sample in a study of lymphopenia after photon versus proton radiotherapy. Clones were sequenced by immunoSEQ multiplex PCR, and TCRdb holds only the in-frame ones, with some missing. The sample lists approximately 21,000 clones, 85% occurring once. The sample here was peripheral blood, taken from a patient treated with photon-based radiotherapy. The receptor source for this set is a man between 60 and 70 years old with pancreatic cancer.

In its sample, this clone was seen a few times. This rearrangement joins TRBV7-2 to TRBJ2-1; maybe TRBD2 (6 bases). Trimming took off 8 bases at V and 0 bases at J, with 8 bases between the two ends. CDR3 length: 13 residues. Germline V gives CDR1 SGHTA, CDR2 FQGNSA. The chain's CDR3 is CASGGNSYNEQFF. Here the CDR3 DNA reads TGTGCCAGCGGGGGGAACTCCTACAATGAGCAGTTCTTC.

The gene calls are TRBV10-1 and TRBJ2-2; D assignment may be TRBD1 or TRBD2 (5 bases each). CDR1 and CDR2 (germline): WNHNN, SYGVQD (reference sequence). The CDR3 extends over 16 amino acids. Trimming cost V 2 bases and J 0 bases, with 10 bases left between them. The CDR3 here is CASSEVLGANTGELFF. The CDR3 nucleotides are TGCGCCAGCAGTGAGGTACTAGGGGCGAACACCGGGGAGCTGTTTTTT.

The rearrangement links TRBV2 to TRBJ2-3; the D gene is possibly TRBD1 (5 bases). The CDR3 length is 14 residues. Per the germline V gene, CDR1 is SNHLY and CDR2 is FYNNEI. Trimming took off 2 bases at V and 6 bases at J, with 12 bases between the two ends. The CDR3 DNA sequence: TGTGCCAGCAGTGAAAGGCAGGGAAGGGATACGCAGTATTTT. Translation gives CASSERQGRDTQYF. The full variable domain, rest sourced from reference TRBV2 and TRBJ2-3, is EPEVTQTPSHQVTQMGQEVILRCVPISNHLYFYWYRQILGQKVEFLVSFYNNEISEKSEIFDDQFSVERPDGSNFTLKIRSTKLEDSAMYFCASSERQGRDTQYFGPGTRLTVL.

The chain joins TRBV5-6 to TRBJ1-3; D not resolved. V was shortened by 7 bases and J by 0 bases, with 14 bases between the two germline ends. CDR1 and CDR2 from the germline V gene are SGHDT and YYEEEE. The CDR3 totals 15 residues. The CDR3 protein is CASGSRRGSGNTIYF. The DNA of the CDR3 is TGTGCCAGCGGATCACGACGGGGCTCTGGAAACACCATATATTTT.

The V gene is TRBV18, the J gene TRBJ2-4; D might be TRBD2 (6 bases). Germline V lookup: CDR1 KGHSH, CDR2 LQKENI. V was cut by 4 bases and J by 6 bases, with 13 bases left in between. The CDR3 sequence is 14 residues long. CDR3 nucleotides: TGTGCCAGCTCACTCCCCGGGGGTGGAAACATTCAGTACTTC. Amino acid sequence: CASSLPGGGNIQYF.

The count of this clone is one. The V and J genes are TRBV6-6 and TRBJ1-1; D remains unclear. The CDR3 length is 14 residues. Trimming shortened V by 7 bases and J by 5 bases, and 17 bases separated the two germline ends. CDR1 and CDR2 from the germline V gene are MNHNY and SVGAGI (reference sequence). CDR3 sequence (DNA): TGTGCCAGCACTTCTTCGGGATGGGGTACTGAAGCTTTCTTT. Its protein product is CASTSSGWGTEAFF.

V and J are TRBV2 and TRBJ2-3; 12 nucleotides match TRBD2. This CDR3 spans 19 amino acids. Germline CDR1 reads SNHLY; CDR2 reads FYNNEI. J lost 5 bases, V lost 7 bases, and 19 bases had no gene match. CDR3 coding DNA: TGTGCCAGCAACCTGCAACCTCCGGCTAGCGGGGGGGTGCAAGATACGCAGTATTTT. Translated: CASNLQPPASGGVQDTQYF.

J is TRBJ2-5 and V is TRBV5-1, with no clear D. V gave up 3 bases and J gave up 2 bases, with 8 bases separating them. CDR1 is SGHRS, CDR2 YFSETQ, per germline. The CDR3 has 13 residues. CDR3 in DNA: TGCGCCAGCAGCTATGCAGGTCAAGAGACCCAGTACTTC. Its translation: CASSYAGQETQYF.

V is TRBV11-2 and J is TRBJ1-1; D is undetermined. Germline V gene sequence: CDR1 SGHAT, CDR2 FQNNGV. This CDR3 contains 11 residues. Trimming left V 8 bases short and J 1 base short, with 5 bases between. The CDR3 nucleotides read TGTGCCAGCGTAGCGAACACTGAAGCTTTCTTT. Encoded protein: CASVANTEAFF.

V gene TRBV4-1 combines with J gene TRBJ2-5, with TRBD1 as a possible D gene (5 bases). The CDR3 spans 15 residues. The germline gives CDR1 MGHRA, CDR2 YSYEKL. Trimming removed 4 bases from V and 4 bases from J, with 16 bases in between. The CDR3 protein is CASSLGQGSRETQYF. CDR3 coding DNA: TGCGCCAGCAGCCTGGGGCAGGGAAGTCGAGAGACCCAGTACTTC.

The V call is TRBV18, the J call TRBJ2-2; D tentatively reads TRBD1 or TRBD2 (5 bases each). Germline CDR1 is KGHSH and CDR2 is LQKENI. The CDR3 sequence is 17 residues long. Deletions cut 1 base from V and 0 bases from J, with 12 bases between. The DNA for the CDR3 is TGTGCCAGCTCACCACAGGGGTCGAGGGCGAACACCGGGGAGCTGTTTTTT. Protein product: CASSPQGSRANTGELFF.

V and J are TRBV6-1 and TRBJ2-1, with 9 nucleotides matching TRBD2. Germline CDR1 and CDR2: MNHNS and SASEGT. The V gene end was trimmed by 2 bases and the J gene end by 9 bases; junction bases not matched to a gene: 14. The CDR3 has 17 amino acids. The CDR3 protein is CASSEINAGGRPPEQFF. The CDR3 nucleotides read TGTGCCAGCAGTGAAATAAACGCGGGGGGGCGCCCACCTGAGCAGTTCTTC.

The rearrangement uses TRBV5-1 and TRBJ1-1, with D possibly TRBD1 on 5 matching bases. The V end lost 4 bases, the J end lost 7 bases, and 20 bases lay between the germline ends. This CDR3 contains 15 residues. CDR1 SGHRS and CDR2 YFSETQ come from the germline V gene. The CDR3 loop reads CASSKEIVGRGEAFF. The CDR3 coding sequence is TGCGCCAGCAGCAAAGAGATCGTGGGGAGGGGTGAAGCTTTCTTT.

The chain combines TRBV19 with TRBJ1-5, with D possibly TRBD1 on 6 matching bases. This CDR3 is 12 amino acids long. The ends were cut back, 7 bases at V and 7 bases at J, with 11 bases in the middle. Germline values: CDR1 LNHDA, CDR2 SQIVND (reference sequence). This CDR3 is CASTRGAQPQHF. In DNA form, the CDR3 reads TGTGCCAGTACCAGGGGCGCCCAGCCCCAGCATTTT.

The chain links TRBV5-4 to TRBJ2-3; 8 nucleotides align to TRBD2. This CDR3 is 15 amino acids long. In germline, CDR1 is SGHNT, CDR2 YYREEE (reference sequence). Trimming removed 3 bases from V and 4 bases from J; junction bases left unmatched: 7. In nucleotides, the CDR3 is TGTGCCAGCAGCTCGGGTGGTAGCGGGGCAGATACGCAGTATTTT. It codes for CASSSGGSGADTQYF.

This clone was found once. The rearrangement links TRBV5-1 to TRBJ2-5; the D is unclear. The germline gives CDR1 SGHRS, CDR2 YFSETQ. Trimming took 0 bases from V and 4 from J, leaving 7 bases between them. This CDR3 contains 13 residues. The CDR3 here is CASSLGATETQYF. DNA of the CDR3: TGCGCCAGCAGCTTGGGGGCCACAGAGACCCAGTACTTC.

The chain employs TRBV9 and TRBJ1-4; TRBD1 matches 8 bases. J lost 7 bases, V lost 4 bases, and 9 bases had no gene match. This CDR3 comprises 15 residues. Germline lookup yields CDR1 SGDLS and CDR2 YYNGEE. The CDR3 sequence is CASSSRQGLFEKLFF. DNA for the CDR3: TGTGCCAGCAGCTCGAGACAGGGGTTATTTGAAAAACTGTTTTTT.

The chain couples TRBV5-6 to TRBJ2-4; 9 nucleotides agree with TRBD2. This CDR3 is 15 amino acids long. CDR1 and CDR2 (germline): SGHDT, YYEEEE. Losses at the gene ends were 3 bases for V and 7 bases for J; bases not matched to a gene: 8. CDR3 nucleotides: TGTGCCAGCAGCTACGAAGCGGGGGGAGGGAACATTCAGTACTTC. Its protein is CASSYEAGGGNIQYF.

The chain couples TRBV11-2 to TRBJ2-7, with D possibly being TRBD2 (6 bases). The CDR3 extends over 13 amino acids. The germline gives CDR1 SGHAT, CDR2 FQNNGV. V gave up 5 bases and J gave up 6 bases, with 14 bases separating them. CDR3 coding DNA: TGTGCCAGCAGCCACGCCGGGAGCTCCGAGCAGTACTTC. This sequence encodes CASSHAGSSEQYF.

The chain uses TRBV10-3 and TRBJ2-7, with TRBD1 matching over 7 bases. The CDR3 consists of 14 residues. Germline assignment: CDR1 ENHRY and CDR2 SYGVKD. Trimming took 4 bases from V and 3 from J; bases not matched to a gene: 6. CDR3 protein: CAISGGQKNYEQYF. In DNA, the CDR3 is TGTGCCATCAGTGGGGGACAGAAAAACTACGAGCAGTACTTC.

The gene calls are TRBV9 and TRBJ2-7, with D possibly being TRBD1 or TRBD2 (5 bases each). The CDR3 has 15 residues. Germline V CDR1 and CDR2: SGDLS, YYNGEE. With 0 bases removed from V and 2 bases from J, the gap between germline ends came to 12 bases. The CDR3 sequence is CASSVAGTAAYEQYF. DNA for the CDR3: TGTGCCAGCAGCGTAGCCGGGACGGCGGCCTACGAGCAGTACTTC.

The rearrangement links TRBV4-3 to TRBJ2-7, with 12 bases matching TRBD1. The CDR3 consists of 16 residues. J gave up 5 bases and V 6 bases, and 11 bases lay outside the gene matches. Germline V gives CDR1 LGHNA, CDR2 YSLEER. CDR3 loop: CASSLLPGTGGDEQYF. The CDR3 bases are TGCGCCAGCAGTTTACTCCCCGGGACAGGGGGCGACGAGCAGTACTTC.

The chain employs TRBV5-6 and TRBJ1-2, with TRBD1 matching over 7 bases. The CDR3 totals 15 residues. The V and J ends lost 4 bases and 7 bases, in that order; junction bases with no gene match: 13. Germline V lookup: CDR1 SGHDT, CDR2 YYEEEE. CDR3 in DNA: TGTGCCAGCAGCCCCGGGGACAGACGAGCCCCTGGCTACACCTTC. Residues: CASSPGDRRAPGYTF.

This chain joins TRBV27 and TRBJ2-3; D gene uncertain. This CDR3 is 15 amino acids long. Trimming took off 0 bases at V and 3 bases at J, with 10 bases between the two ends. Looked up from germline, CDR1 is MNHEY and CDR2 is SMNVEV (reference sequence). CDR3 sequence (DNA): TGTGCCAGCAGTTTATCGGGGTCGCTGACAGATACGCAGTATTTT. It translates to CASSLSGSLTDTQYF.